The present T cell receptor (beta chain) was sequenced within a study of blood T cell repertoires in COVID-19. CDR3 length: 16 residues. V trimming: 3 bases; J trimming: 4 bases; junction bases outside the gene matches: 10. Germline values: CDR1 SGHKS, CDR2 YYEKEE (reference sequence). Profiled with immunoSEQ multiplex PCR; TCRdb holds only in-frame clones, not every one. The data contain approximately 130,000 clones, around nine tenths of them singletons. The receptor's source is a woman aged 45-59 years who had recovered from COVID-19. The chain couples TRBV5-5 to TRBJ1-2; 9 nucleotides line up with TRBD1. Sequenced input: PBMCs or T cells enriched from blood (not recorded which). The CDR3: CASSSGGGQGRYGYTF. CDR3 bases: TGTGCCAGCAGCTCTGGTGGAGGACAGGGGCGCTATGGCTACACCTTC.